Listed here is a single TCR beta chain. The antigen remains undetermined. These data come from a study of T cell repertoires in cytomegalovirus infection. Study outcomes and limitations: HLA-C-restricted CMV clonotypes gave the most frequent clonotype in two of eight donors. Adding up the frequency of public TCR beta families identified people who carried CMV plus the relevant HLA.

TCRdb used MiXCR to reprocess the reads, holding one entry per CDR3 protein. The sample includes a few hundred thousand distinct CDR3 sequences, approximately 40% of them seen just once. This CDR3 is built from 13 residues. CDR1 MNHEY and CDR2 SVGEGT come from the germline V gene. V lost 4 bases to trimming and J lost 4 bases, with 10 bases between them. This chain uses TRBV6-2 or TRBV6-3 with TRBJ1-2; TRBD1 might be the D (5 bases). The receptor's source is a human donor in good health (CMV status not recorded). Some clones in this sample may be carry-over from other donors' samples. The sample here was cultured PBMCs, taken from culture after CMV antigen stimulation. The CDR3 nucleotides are TGTGCCAGCAGTTTAGGGGCCCGCTATGGCTACACCTTC. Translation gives CASSLGARYGYTF.